This entry is about one T cell receptor beta chain. TCRdb's copy holds only in-frame clones and misses some; the assay was immunoSEQ multiplex PCR. Among about 6,600 clones, 79% were seen once, and the ten largest hold over 5.5%. V gave up 1 base and J gave up 0 bases, with 6 bases separating them. CDR1 and CDR2 (germline): SGHTA, FQGNSA. There are 15 residues in the CDR3. The tumor samples were collected prior to definitive surgery or chemotherapy. This sample was taken from a study of high-grade serous ovarian cancer treatment subgroups. The sequenced sample consisted of tumor tissue. The rearrangement joins TRBV7-2 to TRBJ2-2; D is undetermined. This receptor was taken from a human donor with high-grade serous ovarian cancer. CDR3 bases: TGTGCCAGCAGCTTAGGCCGGTCGAACACCGGGGAGCTGTTTTTT. As protein: CASSLGRSNTGELFF.